This TCR beta chain stems from a study of shared clonotypes between healthy human individuals. The protocol was immunoSEQ multiplex PCR, while the TCRdb copy is restricted to in-frame clones and leaves out a portion. Of millions of clones in the sample, roughly 94% were seen once. Study-level points and caveats: Larger estimated richness was generally recorded for naive subsets relative to memory subsets. The generation probabilities recorded for non-shared clonotypes fell below those of clonotypes shared by all four donors.

Germline CDR1 and CDR2: PRHDT and FYEKMQ (reference sequence). Trimming removed 2 bases from V and 4 bases from J, with 3 bases in between. This CDR3 has 12 amino acids. Naive CD8 populations comprised CD45RO-negative cells positively selected for CCR7, excluding terminally differentiated effector memory CD45RA+ cells. This clone appeared a few times. Its antigen remains unknown. This chain joins TRBV13 and TRBJ1-5, with D uncertain. This TCR derives from a man aged 18-30 years in good health. The specimen sequenced was naive CD8+ T cells sorted from blood. The CDR3 bases are TGTGCCAGCAGCTTAAGAAATCAGCCCCAGCATTTT. Its protein product is CASSLRNQPQHF.